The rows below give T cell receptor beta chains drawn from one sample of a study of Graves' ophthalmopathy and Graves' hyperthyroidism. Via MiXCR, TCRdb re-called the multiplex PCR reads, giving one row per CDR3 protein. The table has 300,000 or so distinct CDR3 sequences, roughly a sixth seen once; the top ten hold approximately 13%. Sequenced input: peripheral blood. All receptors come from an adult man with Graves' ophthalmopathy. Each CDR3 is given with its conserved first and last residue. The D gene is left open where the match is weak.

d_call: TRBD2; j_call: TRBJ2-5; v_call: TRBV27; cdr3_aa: CASSPVLAGAFEETQYF
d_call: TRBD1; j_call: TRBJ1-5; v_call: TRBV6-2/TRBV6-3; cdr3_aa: CASRGGQAGNQPQHF
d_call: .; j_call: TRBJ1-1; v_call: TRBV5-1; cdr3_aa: CASSLAGTRTEAFF
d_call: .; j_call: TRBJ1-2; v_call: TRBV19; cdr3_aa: CASHRDGINYGYTF
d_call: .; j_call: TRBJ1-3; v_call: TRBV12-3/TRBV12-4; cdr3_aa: CASSLVSHSGNTIYF
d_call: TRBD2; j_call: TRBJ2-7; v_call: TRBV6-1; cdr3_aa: CASSVTSGTGEQYF
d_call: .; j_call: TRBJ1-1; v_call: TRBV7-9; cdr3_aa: CASSFLTNTEAFF
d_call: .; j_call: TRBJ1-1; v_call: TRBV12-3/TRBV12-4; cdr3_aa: CASSSHGTSSQAFF
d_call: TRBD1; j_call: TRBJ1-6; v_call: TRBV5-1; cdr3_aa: CASRTTTGTGDNSPLHF
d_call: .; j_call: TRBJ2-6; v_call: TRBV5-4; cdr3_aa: CASSLAENSGANVLTF
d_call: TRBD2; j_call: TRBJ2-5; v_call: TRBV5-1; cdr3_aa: CASSGVPGTRAETQYF
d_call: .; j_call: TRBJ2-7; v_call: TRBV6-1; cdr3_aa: CASMYLTYEQYF
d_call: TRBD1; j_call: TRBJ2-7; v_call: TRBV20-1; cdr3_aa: CSAHRDSPYEQYF
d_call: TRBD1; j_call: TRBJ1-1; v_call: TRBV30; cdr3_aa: CAWRDRENTEAFF
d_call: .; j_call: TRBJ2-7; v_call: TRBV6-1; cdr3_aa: CASGRGVGRVDEQYF
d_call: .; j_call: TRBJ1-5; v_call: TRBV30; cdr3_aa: CAWSVTGGGQPQHF
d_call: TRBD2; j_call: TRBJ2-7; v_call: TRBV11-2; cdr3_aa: CASSLEAGGPHEQYF
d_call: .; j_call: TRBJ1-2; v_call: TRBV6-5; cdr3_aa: CASTPRRFYGYTF
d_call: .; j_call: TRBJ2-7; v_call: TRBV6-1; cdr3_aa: CASSARQRPSSYEQYF
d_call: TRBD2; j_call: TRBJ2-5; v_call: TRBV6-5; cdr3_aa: CASSYESSGKETQYF
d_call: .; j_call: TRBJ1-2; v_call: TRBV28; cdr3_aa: CATVVQNRYTF
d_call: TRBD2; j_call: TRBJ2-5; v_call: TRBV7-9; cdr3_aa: CASSDPGLGRETQYF
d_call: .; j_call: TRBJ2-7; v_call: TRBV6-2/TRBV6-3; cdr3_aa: CASSYDTSYEQYF
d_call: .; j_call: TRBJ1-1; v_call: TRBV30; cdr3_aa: CAWSVWGAGTEAFF
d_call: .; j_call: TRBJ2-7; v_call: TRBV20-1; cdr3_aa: CSARARDRPTYEQYF
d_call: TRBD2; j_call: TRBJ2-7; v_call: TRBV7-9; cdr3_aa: CASSSILAGGYEQYF
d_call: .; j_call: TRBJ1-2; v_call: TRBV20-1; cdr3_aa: CSARDENKGYGYTF
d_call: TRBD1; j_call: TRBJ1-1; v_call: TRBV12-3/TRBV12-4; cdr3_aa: CASSPGQGGIHNTEAFF
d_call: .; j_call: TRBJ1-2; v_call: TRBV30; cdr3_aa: CAWSEGEEEGYTF
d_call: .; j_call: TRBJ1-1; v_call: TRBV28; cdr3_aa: CASSLATGGWAEAFF
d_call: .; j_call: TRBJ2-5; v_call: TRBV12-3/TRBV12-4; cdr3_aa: CARKAGHQETQYF